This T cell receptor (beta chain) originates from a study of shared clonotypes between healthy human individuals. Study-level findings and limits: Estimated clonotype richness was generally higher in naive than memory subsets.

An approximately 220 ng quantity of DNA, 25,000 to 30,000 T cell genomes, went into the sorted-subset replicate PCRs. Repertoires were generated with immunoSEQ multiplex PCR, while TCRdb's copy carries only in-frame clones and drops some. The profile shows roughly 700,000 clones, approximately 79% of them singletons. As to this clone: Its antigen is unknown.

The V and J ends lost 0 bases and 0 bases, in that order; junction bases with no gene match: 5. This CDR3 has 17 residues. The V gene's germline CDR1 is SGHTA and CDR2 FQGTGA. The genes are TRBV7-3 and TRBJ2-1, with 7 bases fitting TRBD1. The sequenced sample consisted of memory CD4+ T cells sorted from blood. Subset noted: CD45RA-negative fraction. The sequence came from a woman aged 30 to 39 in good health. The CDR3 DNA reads TGTGCCAGCAGCTTAACGTCAGGGGGAAGCTCCTACAATGAGCAGTTCTTC. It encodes CASSLTSGGSSYNEQFF. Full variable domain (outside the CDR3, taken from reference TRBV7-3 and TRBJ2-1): GAGVSQTPSNKVTEKGKYVELRCDPISGHTALYWYRQSLGQGPEFLIYFQGTGAADDSGLPNDRFFAVRPEGSVSTLKIQRTERGDSAVYLCASSLTSGGSSYNEQFFGPGTRLTVL.